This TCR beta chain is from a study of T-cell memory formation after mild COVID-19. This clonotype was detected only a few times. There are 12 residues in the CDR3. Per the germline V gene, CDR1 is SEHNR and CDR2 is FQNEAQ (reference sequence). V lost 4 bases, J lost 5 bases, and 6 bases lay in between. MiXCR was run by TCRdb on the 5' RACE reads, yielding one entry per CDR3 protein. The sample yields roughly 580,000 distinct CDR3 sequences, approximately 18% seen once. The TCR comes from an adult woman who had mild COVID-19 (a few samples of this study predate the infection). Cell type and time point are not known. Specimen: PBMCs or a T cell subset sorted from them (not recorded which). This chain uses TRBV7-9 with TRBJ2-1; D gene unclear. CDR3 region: CASSSPHNEQFF. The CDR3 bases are TGTGCCAGCAGCTCCCCACACAATGAGCAGTTCTTC.